This T cell receptor beta chain came from a study of a mutant IDH1 vaccine in newly diagnosed glioma. In the study overall: Vaccination started 4-6 weeks after radiotherapy alone, or with temozolomide cycles. Week 35 was assigned to visit V12, and week 47 was assigned to visit V13.

Time point denoted: week 47, end of study. Vaccination used 300 ug of mutant IDH1 20-mer peptide per dose, with topical imiquimod. Eight vaccinations went to patients in weeks 1, 3, 5, 7, 11, 15, 19, 23. Donors had new WHO grade 3 or 4 IDH1-mutant, ATRX-lost astrocytomas. As regards this clone: Its antigen is unknown.

V shed 3 bases and J shed 8 bases, with 13 bases lying between them. The CDR3 spans 13 residues. Germline V gene sequence: CDR1 LNHNV, CDR2 YYDKDF (reference sequence). Using immunoSEQ multiplex PCR, the repertoire was profiled, and TCRdb retains in-frame clones only, with some absent. The sample shows roughly 86,000 clones, roughly 89% of them seen only once. This TCR derives from a woman in her forties or fifties with glioma. Sequences were derived from PBMCs, sampled from a glioma patient whose treatment included an IDH1 peptide vaccine. The chain combines TRBV15 with TRBJ1-2, with D tentatively TRBD1 (6 bases). CDR3 nucleotide sequence: TGTGCCACCAGCAGTGGACAGTTAGGAGGCTACACCTTC. Its translation is CATSSGQLGGYTF.